The 26 T cell receptor beta chains reported below all come from one sample, sequenced in a study of cytomegalovirus exposure and HLA in healthy donors. Sequenced by immunoSEQ multiplex PCR; TCRdb stores in-frame clones only, minus some. Of over 120,000 clones in the sample, 75% to 90% were seen once. Sequencing was performed on PBMCs. The receptors were gathered from a woman aged 25 to 39 in good health and CMV-seropositive.

This sequence joins TRBV6-6 and TRBJ1-1; the D gene is possibly TRBD1 (5 bases). The length of the CDR3 is 14 residues. With 9 bases removed from V and 4 bases from J, the gap between germline ends came to 18 bases. Per germline, CDR1 MNHNY and CDR2 SVGAGI (reference sequence). CDR3: CASTVGWRGTEAFF. The DNA of the CDR3 is TGTGCCAGTACCGTAGGGTGGAGGGGCACTGAAGCTTTCTTT.

The chain carries TRBV28 and TRBJ2-4; 12 nucleotides line up with TRBD2. With V trimmed by 3 bases and J by 1 base, 10 bases remained unmatched. CDR1 and CDR2 from the germline V gene are MDHEN and SYDVKM. CDR3 length: 19 amino acids. The CDR3 protein is CASSLVLAGGPRAKNIQYF. The CDR3, as DNA: TGTGCCAGCAGTTTGGTTCTAGCGGGAGGGCCCCGGGCCAAAAACATTCAGTACTTC.

The chain has TRBV5-1 and TRBJ2-5, with D perhaps matching TRBD1 (6 bases). Germline lookup yields CDR1 SGHRS and CDR2 YFSETQ. Trimming pared 0 bases from V and 5 bases from J, leaving 17 bases between. This CDR3 spans 16 amino acids. DNA for the CDR3: TGCGCCAGCAGCTTGGGGACAGCCTCCGCGGCGGAGACCCAGTACTTC. Protein sequence: CASSLGTASAAETQYF.

The chain has TRBV4-1 and TRBJ2-1; 8 bases are shared with TRBD1. V trimming: 5 bases; J trimming: 7 bases; junction bases outside the gene matches: 7. The CDR3 has 14 residues. Germline CDR1 and CDR2: MGHRA and YSYEKL. In DNA, the CDR3 is TGCGCCAGCAGCAACAGACAGGGGCAAAATGAGCAGTTCTTC. Its translation is CASSNRQGQNEQFF.

The genes are TRBV9 and TRBJ2-3; D unresolved. Between the trimmed V and J ends, which lost 2 bases and 0 bases, there was a span of 13 bases. This CDR3 spans 16 amino acids. Germline lookup yields CDR1 SGDLS and CDR2 YYNGEE. This CDR3 is CASSVNFKTSTDTQYF. The DNA of the CDR3 is TGTGCCAGCAGCGTTAACTTTAAGACTAGCACAGATACGCAGTATTTT. The entire variable domain, with the rest obtained from reference TRBV9 and TRBJ2-3, is as follows: DSGVTQTPKHLITATGQRVTLRCSPRSGDLSVYWYQQSLDQGLQFLIQYYNGEERAKGNILERFSAQQFPDLHSELNLSSLELGDSALYFCASSVNFKTSTDTQYFGPGTRLTVL.

The V and J genes are TRBV6-5 and TRBJ2-7; 11 bases are shared with TRBD1. In germline, CDR1 is MNHEY, CDR2 SVGAGI. V lost 5 bases, J lost 4 bases, and 7 bases stayed unmatched. The CDR3 is made up of 15 amino acids. In DNA, the CDR3 is TGTGCCAGCAGTGACTGGACAGGGGGCATATACGAGCAGTACTTC. This encodes CASSDWTGGIYEQYF.

CDR3 sequence reads: CASSTPSAGASHEQFF. CDR3 coding DNA: TGTGCCAGCAGTACCCCCTCCGCAGGGGCCAGCCATGAGCAGTTCTTC. The J gene is TRBJ2-1, the V gene TRBV28, with D tentatively TRBD1 (6 bases). V was pared by 5 bases and J by 8 bases, with 22 bases between. The CDR3 contains 16 residues. CDR1 is MDHEN, CDR2 SYDVKM, per germline.

Here the CDR3 DNA reads TGTGCCAGCAGCGCCGGAGGGTCAGGGTTGAACACTGAAGCTTTCTTT. Protein: CASSAGGSGLNTEAFF. The rearrangement joins TRBV9 to TRBJ1-1, with a weak D call TRBD1 (5 bases). From germline, CDR1 is SGDLS and CDR2 YYNGEE. CDR3 length: 16 residues. V lost 3 bases and J 0 bases, leaving 15 bases between the germline ends.

Within the sample, this clone is large. The gene calls are TRBV5-1 and TRBJ2-1; maybe TRBD1 (5 bases). Germline CDR1 SGHRS, CDR2 YFSETQ. V was pared by 0 bases and J by 8 bases, with 15 bases between. The CDR3 is 15 amino acids. CDR3 residues: CASSLDWQGSDEQFF. DNA for the CDR3: TGCGCCAGCAGCTTGGATTGGCAGGGAAGTGATGAGCAGTTCTTC.

This chain connects TRBV5-6 to TRBJ1-2; 8 bases line up with TRBD1. The germline V gene has CDR1 SGHDT and CDR2 YYEEEE. The length of the CDR3 is 16 residues. V gave up 1 base and J gave up 4 bases; unmatched junction bases: 9. The CDR3 here is CASSLTGTDRVYGYTF. DNA of the CDR3: TGTGCCAGCAGCTTGACGGGGACGGACAGGGTCTATGGCTACACCTTC.

The chain joins TRBV6-1 to TRBJ2-1, with D perhaps matching TRBD1 (5 bases). The CDR3 consists of 14 residues. The germline CDR1 and CDR2 sequences are MNHNS and SASEGT. V lost 7 bases and J 0 bases, leaving 10 bases between the germline ends. The DNA of the CDR3 is TGTGCCAGCACTTCAGGGAACTCCTACAATGAGCAGTTCTTC. Translation gives CASTSGNSYNEQFF.

The chain employs TRBV28 and TRBJ1-5, with TRBD1 as a possible D gene (6 bases). Germline values: CDR1 MDHEN, CDR2 SYDVKM. The CDR3 loop spans 16 amino acids. V was shortened by 5 bases and J by 1 base, with 15 bases between the two germline ends. CDR3 DNA: TGTGCCAGCAGTCCCGGACAGACTACCAGCAATCAGCCCCAGCATTTT. Protein: CASSPGQTTSNQPQHF. Based on the CDR3 plus reference TRBV28 and TRBJ1-5, the full variable domain is DVKVTQSSRYLVKRTGEKVFLECVQDMDHENMFWYRQDPGLGLRLIYFSYDVKMKEKGDIPEGYSVSREKKERFSLILESASTNQTSMYLCASSPGQTTSNQPQHFGDGTRLSIL.

This clone turned up a few times. This chain links TRBV10-2 with TRBJ2-7; 9 positions agree with TRBD1. Germline loops: CDR1 WSHSY, CDR2 SAAADI. Losses at the gene ends were 6 bases for V and 2 bases for J; bases not matched to a gene: 5. The CDR3 loop spans 14 amino acids. The chain's CDR3 is CASSPGQGPYEQYF. The CDR3 region has the DNA TGCGCCAGCAGCCCGGGACAGGGACCCTACGAGCAGTACTTC.

CDR3: CASSLTQGGSNIQYF. CDR3 sequence (DNA): TGTGCCAGCAGTTTAACCCAGGGAGGGTCAAACATTCAGTACTTC. The genes are TRBV27 and TRBJ2-4; 7 bases align to TRBD2. Germline V gene sequence: CDR1 MNHEY, CDR2 SMNVEV (reference sequence). With V trimmed by 2 bases and J by 6 bases, 7 bases remained unmatched. This CDR3 is built from 15 residues.

J is TRBJ1-4 and V is TRBV5-1; TRBD1 agrees at 7 bases. CDR1 and CDR2 from the germline V gene are SGHRS and YFSETQ. The CDR3 is made up of 17 amino acids. V lost 5 bases and J lost 7; bases outside the gene matches: 17. This CDR3 reads CASSPGAPGQSFEKLFF. The CDR3 DNA reads TGCGCCAGCAGTCCTGGTGCCCCGGGACAGAGCTTTGAAAAACTGTTTTTT.

This chain uses TRBV7-2 with TRBJ1-3; D may be TRBD1 (5 bases). The V end lost 2 bases, the J end lost 0 bases, and 11 bases lay between the germline ends. This CDR3 has 16 residues. The germline V gene has CDR1 SGHTA and CDR2 FQGNSA. The CDR3 DNA reads TGTGCCAGCAGCTTAAGACAGCCGGACTCTGGAAACACCATATATTTT. Translation: CASSLRQPDSGNTIYF.

The rearrangement links TRBV6-1 to TRBJ2-7; 7 bases line up with TRBD1. CDR3 length: 14 residues. Germline V lookup: CDR1 MNHNS, CDR2 SASEGT. Trimming cost V 8 bases and J 4 bases; bases outside gene matches: 11. Here the CDR3 DNA reads TGTGCCAGCTTAAGTCAGGACAGGACTTACGAGCAGTACTTC. Translated: CASLSQDRTYEQYF.

The rearrangement uses TRBV21-1 and TRBJ2-2; TRBD1 is taken as the D call from the table, unchecked against the DNA. TRBV21-1 is noted as a pseudogene. The CDR3 has 14 amino acids. The CDR3: CASSKAGRSGELFF. The CDR3 bases are TGTGCCAGCAGCAAAGCGGGGCGGAGCGGGGAGCTGTTTTTT.

The chain carries TRBV9 and TRBJ2-3; D is unclear. V was shortened by 0 bases and J by 6 bases, with 2 bases between the two germline ends. CDR1 is SGDLS, CDR2 YYNGEE, per germline. The CDR3 runs 11 residues. CDR3: CASSVADTQYF. CDR3 bases: TGTGCCAGCAGCGTAGCGGATACGCAGTATTTT.

The chain is built from TRBV2 and TRBJ1-2, with TRBD1 identical over 8 bases. The CDR3 runs 14 residues. With 5 bases clipped from V and 4 bases from J, the junction kept 6 bases outside the gene matches. The V gene's germline CDR1 is SNHLY and CDR2 FYNNEI. CDR3 loop: CASSRPGTGYGYTF. For the CDR3, the DNA is TGTGCCAGCAGTCGCCCAGGGACAGGCTATGGCTACACCTTC.

This rearrangement joins TRBV7-9 to TRBJ1-1, with 9 bases matching TRBD1. V gave up 4 bases and J gave up 8 bases; unmatched junction bases: 8. The length of the CDR3 is 14 residues. Looked up from germline, CDR1 is SEHNR and CDR2 is FQNEAQ (reference sequence). The CDR3, as DNA: TGTGCCAGCAGCTCCGACGGGACAGGGAAAGAAGCTTTCTTT. Its protein product is CASSSDGTGKEAFF.

The chain links TRBV14 to TRBJ2-2; the match to TRBD2 covers 11 bases. Germline CDR1 is SGHDN and CDR2 is FVKESK. This CDR3 is built from 18 residues. The V and J ends lost 4 bases and 1 base, in that order; junction bases with no gene match: 8. In DNA form, the CDR3 reads TGTGCCAGCAGCCTAAGGGGGGGACTAGCGGAGAACACCGGGGAGCTGTTTTTT. Protein: CASSLRGGLAENTGELFF. Full variable domain (missing parts from reference TRBV14 and TRBJ2-2): EAGVTQFPSHSVIEKGQTVTLRCDPISGHDNLYWYRRVMGKEIKFLLHFVKESKQDESGMPNNRFLAERTGGTYSTLKVQPAELEDSGVYFCASSLRGGLAENTGELFFGEGSRLTVL.

The V gene is TRBV19, the J gene TRBJ2-2, with D uncertain. The V and J ends lost 6 bases and 1 base respectively, with 9 bases between them. The CDR3 is 14 amino acids. Germline V gene sequence: CDR1 LNHDA, CDR2 SQIVND (reference sequence). As DNA, the CDR3 is TGTGCCAGTAGCACTCGCGGGAACACCGGGGAGCTGTTTTTT. It encodes CASSTRGNTGELFF.

The rearrangement links TRBV18 to TRBJ2-1, with TRBD2 identical over 12 bases. The germline V gene encodes CDR1 KGHSH and CDR2 LQKENI. The CDR3 totals 14 residues. The junction had 1 base not matched to a gene; V was cut back by 3 bases and J by 7 bases. This chain's CDR3 is CASSPGTSGNEQFF. CDR3 in DNA: TGTGCCAGCTCACCGGGGACTAGCGGGAATGAGCAGTTCTTC.

V and J are TRBV19 and TRBJ2-7; 8 nucleotides agree with TRBD2. The V and J ends lost 5 bases and 2 bases, in that order; junction bases with no gene match: 5. CDR3 length: 14 amino acids. Germline V gives CDR1 LNHDA, CDR2 SQIVND (reference sequence). The CDR3 protein is CASSGLAGPYEQYF. In nucleotides, the CDR3 is TGTGCCAGTAGTGGGCTAGCGGGCCCCTACGAGCAGTACTTC.

The chain recombines TRBV7-2 with TRBJ2-7; TRBD1 matches at 10 bases. Germline V lookup: CDR1 SGHTA, CDR2 FQGNSA. This CDR3 is 14 amino acids long. Trimming cost V 5 bases and J 3 bases; bases outside gene matches: 4. The CDR3 loop is CASSPWTGGYEQYF. CDR3 nucleotide sequence: TGTGCCAGCAGCCCCTGGACAGGGGGCTACGAGCAGTACTTC.